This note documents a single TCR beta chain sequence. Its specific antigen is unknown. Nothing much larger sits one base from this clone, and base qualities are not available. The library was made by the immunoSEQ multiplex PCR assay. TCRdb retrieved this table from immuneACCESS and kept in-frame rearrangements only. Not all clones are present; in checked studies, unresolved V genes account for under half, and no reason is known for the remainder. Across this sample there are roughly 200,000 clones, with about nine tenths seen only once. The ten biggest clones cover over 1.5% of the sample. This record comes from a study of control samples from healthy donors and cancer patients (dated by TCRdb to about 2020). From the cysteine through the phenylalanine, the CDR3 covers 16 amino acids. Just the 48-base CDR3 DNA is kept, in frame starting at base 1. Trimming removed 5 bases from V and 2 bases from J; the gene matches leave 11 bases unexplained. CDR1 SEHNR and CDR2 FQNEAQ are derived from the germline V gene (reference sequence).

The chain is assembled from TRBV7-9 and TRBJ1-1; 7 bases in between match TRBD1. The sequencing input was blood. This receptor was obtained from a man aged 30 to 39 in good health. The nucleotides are TGTGCCAGCAGCGCATCGACAGGGTACCTCAACACTGAAGCTTTCTTT. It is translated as CASSASTGYLNTEAFF.